The 22 T cell receptor beta chains in this list originate from one sample, sequenced in a study of T-cell memory formation after mild COVID-19. TCRdb analysed the 5' RACE reads with MiXCR anew, one entry per CDR3 protein. The sample carries over 150,000 distinct CDR3 sequences, roughly 20% recorded once. Sequenced input: PBMCs or a T cell subset sorted from them (not recorded which). The receptors shown here come from a man between 18 and 29 years old who had mild COVID-19 (a few samples of this study predate the infection). Cell type and time point are not known.

CDR3 loop: CASSLDRELDTQYF. The CDR3 DNA follows: TGTGCCAGCAGCCTCGACAGGGAACTAGATACGCAGTATTTT. V usage is TRBV11-2 and J usage is TRBJ2-3; TRBD1 aligns across 7 bases. The germline V gene has CDR1 SGHAT and CDR2 FQNNGV. This CDR3 region has 14 residues. The junction had 7 bases not matched to a gene; V was cut back by 5 bases and J by 5 bases.

There are a few counts of this clonotype. J is TRBJ2-7 and V is TRBV11-2, with D perhaps TRBD1 (5 bases). In germline, CDR1 is SGHAT, CDR2 FQNNGV. CDR3 length: 15 amino acids. With 3 bases removed from V and 5 bases from J, the gap between germline ends came to 17 bases. CDR3 sequence: CASSFSSGFVDEQYF. In DNA form, the CDR3 reads TGTGCCAGCAGCTTCTCCTCAGGGTTCGTCGACGAGCAGTACTTC.

With respect to this clonotype: One junction end does not reproduce the germline sequence, and a read error may be involved. The gene calls are TRBV3-1 and TRBJ2-7; 9 nucleotides match TRBD1. Germline values: CDR1 LGHDT, CDR2 YNNKEL (reference sequence). The CDR3 is made up of 14 amino acids. CDR3 in DNA: TGTGCCACCAGCAGCGGGACAGGGTCCTACGAGCAGTACTTC. Encoded protein: CATSSGTGSYEQYF.

CDR3: CASSAIGNEKLFF. CDR3 coding DNA: TGCGCCAGCAGCGCTATAGGGAATGAAAAACTGTTTTTT. The chain couples TRBV4-3 to TRBJ1-4, with D hard to call. V was trimmed by 5 bases and J by 5 bases, leaving 9 bases between them. Germline CDR1 LGHNA, CDR2 YSLEER. CDR3 length equals 13 residues.

This clonotype was seen a few times. The chain carries TRBV7-2 and TRBJ2-2; 7 bases agree with TRBD1. J was trimmed by 4 bases and V by 5 bases; bases with no gene match: 4. The CDR3 covers 14 residues. Germline assignment: CDR1 SGHTA and CDR2 FQGNSA. The CDR3 sequence: CASSRTGVTGELFF. Here the CDR3 DNA reads TGTGCCAGCAGCCGTACAGGGGTCACCGGGGAGCTGTTTTTT.

This chain connects TRBV11-2 to TRBJ2-2; D might be TRBD1 (6 bases). Germline lookup yields CDR1 SGHAT and CDR2 FQNNGV. The CDR3 length is 16 residues. The V end was cut by 5 bases, the J end by 1 base, with 14 bases between. This CDR3 reads CASSRGRGLNTGELFF. The DNA for the CDR3 is TGTGCCAGCAGCCGGGGCAGGGGTTTGAACACCGGGGAGCTGTTTTTT.

V is TRBV18 and J is TRBJ2-5; 8 bases map to TRBD2. Germline V gene sequence: CDR1 KGHSH, CDR2 LQKENI. V trimming: 0 bases; J trimming: 5 bases; junction bases outside the gene matches: 5. This CDR3 has 15 amino acids. The CDR3 reads CASSPPSGGSETQYF. CDR3 bases: TGTGCCAGCTCACCACCCAGCGGGGGCAGCGAGACCCAGTACTTC.

This rearrangement joins TRBV2 to TRBJ1-5; D remains ambiguous. Germline V gives CDR1 SNHLY, CDR2 FYNNEI. The CDR3 contains 12 residues. The V end was cut by 6 bases, the J end by 0 bases, with 3 bases between. CDR3 sequence reads: CASRDSNQPQHF. CDR3 DNA sequence: TGTGCCAGCAGGGATAGCAATCAGCCCCAGCATTTT.

The V call is TRBV24-1, the J call TRBJ2-3; no clear D gene. Germline assignment: CDR1 KGHDR and CDR2 SFDVKD. The V end lost 4 bases, the J end lost 6 bases, and 7 bases lay between the germline ends. The CDR3 runs 12 residues. CDR3 protein: CATSDGPDTQYF. CDR3 bases: TGTGCCACCAGTGACGGGCCGGATACGCAGTATTTT.

The chain employs TRBV2 and TRBJ2-3, with D possibly being TRBD2 (5 bases). CDR1 is SNHLY, CDR2 FYNNEI, per germline. V dropped 7 bases and J dropped 5 bases, with 13 bases sitting between them. CDR3 length equals 13 residues. The CDR3 region is CASNSHEGDTQYF. As DNA, the CDR3 is TGTGCCAGCAACTCCCACGAGGGAGATACGCAGTATTTT.

The V gene is TRBV4-2, the J gene TRBJ1-6, with 7 bases that match TRBD1. The CDR3 loop spans 14 amino acids. The J segment lost 13 bases and the V segment lost 0 bases, leaving 6 bases of the junction unmatched. Germline V gene data show CDR1 as LGHNA and CDR2 as YNFKEQ. The CDR3 DNA follows: TGTGCCAGCAGCCAAGATCGACAGGGTCACCCCCTCCACTTT. Translating it yields CASSQDRQGHPLHF.

The chain combines TRBV10-1 with TRBJ2-3, with D hard to call. CDR1 WNHNN and CDR2 SYGVQD come from the germline V gene (reference sequence). This CDR3 spans 13 amino acids. The V and J ends lost 8 bases and 0 bases respectively, with 9 bases between them. The CDR3 loop is CASGFSSTDTQYF. In DNA form, the CDR3 reads TGCGCCAGCGGATTCTCTAGCACAGATACGCAGTATTTT.

The CDR3 is CASSQGDGEYF. The CDR3 DNA follows: TGTGCCAGCAGCCAGGGAGATGGGGAGTACTTC. The chain combines TRBV6-2 or TRBV6-3 with TRBJ2-7; D tentatively fits TRBD1 or TRBD2 (5 bases each). The V end was cut by 6 bases, the J end by 11 bases, with 14 bases between. This CDR3 is built from 11 residues. CDR1 is MNHEY and CDR2 is SVGEGT in the germline V gene.

This rearrangement joins TRBV7-2 to TRBJ1-1; the D is unclear. V lost 6 bases to trimming and J lost 1 base, with 9 bases between them. The CDR3 consists of 13 residues. In germline, CDR1 is SGHTA, CDR2 FQGNSA. CDR3 loop: CASRPPRNTEAFF. CDR3 DNA: TGTGCCAGCAGACCACCAAGGAACACTGAAGCTTTCTTT. The whole variable domain, filled in from reference TRBV7-2 and TRBJ1-1, reads GAGVSQSPSNKVTEKGKDVELRCDPISGHTALYWYRQSLGQGLEFLIYFQGNSAPDKSGLPSDRFSAERTGGSVSTLTIQRTQQEDSAVYLCASRPPRNTEAFFGQGTRLTVV.

The chain uses TRBV5-6 and TRBJ2-5, with D possibly TRBD1 on 6 matching bases. From germline, CDR1 is SGHDT and CDR2 YYEEEE. This CDR3 comprises 15 residues. The V and J ends lost 0 bases and 1 base respectively, with 10 bases between them. CDR3 in DNA: TGTGCCAGCAGCTTGGTTTGGGACACCCAAGAGACCCAGTACTTC. Its protein is CASSLVWDTQETQYF.

This chain links TRBV4-2 with TRBJ2-7; unclear D gene. Germline CDR1 is LGHNA and CDR2 is YNFKEQ. V was shortened by 2 bases and J by 6 bases, with 11 bases between the two germline ends. This CDR3 comprises 13 residues. For the CDR3, the DNA is TGTGCCAGCAGCCAACAGCGTAAGCTCGAGCAGTACTTC. As protein: CASSQQRKLEQYF.

This clonotype has only a few counts. The rearrangement links TRBV5-1 to TRBJ2-3; 9 bases fit TRBD1. The CDR3 totals 15 residues. After removal of 4 bases from V and 4 bases from J, the junction contained 7 bases not matched to a gene. From germline, CDR1 is SGHRS and CDR2 YFSETQ. CDR3 in DNA: TGCGCCAGCAGCGTGGGACAGGGTTATGCAGATACGCAGTATTTT. Translating gives CASSVGQGYADTQYF.

V usage is TRBV27 and J usage is TRBJ1-4; tentatively, D is TRBD1 (5 bases). CDR3 length equals 14 residues. V was shortened by 0 bases and J by 8 bases, with 10 bases between the two germline ends. Germline CDR1 is MNHEY and CDR2 is SMNVEV (reference sequence). The CDR3 sequence is CASSLSSGLEKLFF. The CDR3 DNA sequence: TGTGCCAGCAGTTTATCCTCAGGGTTAGAAAAACTGTTTTTT.

The genes are TRBV7-2 and TRBJ1-4, with D perhaps TRBD1 (6 bases). Trimming removed 2 bases from V and 4 bases from J, with 8 bases in between. CDR3 size: 14 residues. CDR1 SGHTA and CDR2 FQGNSA come from the germline V gene. The CDR3 DNA is TGTGCCAGCAGCTTACAGGGGTTTAATGAAAAACTGTTTTTT. Its protein is CASSLQGFNEKLFF.

The rearrangement joins TRBV21-1 to TRBJ2-4. TRBV21-1 is a listed pseudogene. The CDR3 covers 14 residues. The CDR3 bases are TGTGCCAGCAGCAAAGTAAAGCCGGTAAACATTCAGTACTTC. Protein: CASSKVKPVNIQYF.

The V gene is TRBV29-1, the J gene TRBJ1-4; tentative D call: TRBD1 (5 bases). Between the trimmed V and J ends, which lost 6 bases and 8 bases, there was a span of 10 bases. Germline-derived CDR1 and CDR2 are SQVTM and ANQGSEA. This CDR3 comprises 11 residues. The CDR3 coding sequence is TGCAGCGTCGCCTGGGGGGAAAAACTGTTTTTT. Its translation is CSVAWGEKLFF. Variable domain in full (rest from reference TRBV29-1 and TRBJ1-4): SAVISQKPSRDICQRGTSLTIQCQVDSQVTMMFWYRQQPGQSLTLIATANQGSEATYESGFVIDKFPISRPNLTFSTLTVSNMSPEDSSIYLCSVAWGEKLFFGSGTQLSVL.

This clonotype has only a few counts. This chain links TRBV20-1 with TRBJ2-3; TRBD2 is a possible D gene (6 bases). V dropped 7 bases and J dropped 0 bases, with 14 bases sitting between them. The CDR3 contains 14 residues. Germline V gives CDR1 DFQATT, CDR2 SNEGSKA (reference sequence). This CDR3 is CSDRTGLSTDTQYF. The CDR3 DNA is TGCAGTGATCGGACGGGACTTAGCACAGATACGCAGTATTTT.